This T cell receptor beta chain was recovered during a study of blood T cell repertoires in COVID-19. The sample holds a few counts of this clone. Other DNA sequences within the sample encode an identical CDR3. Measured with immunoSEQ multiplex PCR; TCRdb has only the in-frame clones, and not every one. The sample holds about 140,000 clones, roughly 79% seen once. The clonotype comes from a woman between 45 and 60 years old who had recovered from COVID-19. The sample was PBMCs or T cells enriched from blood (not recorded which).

The CDR3 loop is CASSLSADTQYF. In nucleotides, the CDR3 is TGTGCCAGCAGCCTGAGTGCAGATACGCAGTATTTT. The rearrangement links TRBV3-1 (or the pseudogene TRBV3-2) to TRBJ2-3; no reliable D call. The germline V gene encodes CDR1 LGHDT and CDR2 YNNKEL (reference sequence). The CDR3 consists of 12 residues. V gave up 4 bases and J gave up 4 bases, with 6 bases separating them.